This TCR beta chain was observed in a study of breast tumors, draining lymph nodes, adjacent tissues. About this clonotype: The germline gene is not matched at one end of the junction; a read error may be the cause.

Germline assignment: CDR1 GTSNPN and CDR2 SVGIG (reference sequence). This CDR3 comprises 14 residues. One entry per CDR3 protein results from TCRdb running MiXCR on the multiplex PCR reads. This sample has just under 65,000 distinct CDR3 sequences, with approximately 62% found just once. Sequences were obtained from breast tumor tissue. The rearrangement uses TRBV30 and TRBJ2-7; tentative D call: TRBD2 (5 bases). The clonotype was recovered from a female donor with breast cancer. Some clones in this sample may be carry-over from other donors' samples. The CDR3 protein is CAWSVPGLSYGQYF. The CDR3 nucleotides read TGTGCCTGGAGTGTACCTGGACTTTCCTACGGGCAGTACTTC.